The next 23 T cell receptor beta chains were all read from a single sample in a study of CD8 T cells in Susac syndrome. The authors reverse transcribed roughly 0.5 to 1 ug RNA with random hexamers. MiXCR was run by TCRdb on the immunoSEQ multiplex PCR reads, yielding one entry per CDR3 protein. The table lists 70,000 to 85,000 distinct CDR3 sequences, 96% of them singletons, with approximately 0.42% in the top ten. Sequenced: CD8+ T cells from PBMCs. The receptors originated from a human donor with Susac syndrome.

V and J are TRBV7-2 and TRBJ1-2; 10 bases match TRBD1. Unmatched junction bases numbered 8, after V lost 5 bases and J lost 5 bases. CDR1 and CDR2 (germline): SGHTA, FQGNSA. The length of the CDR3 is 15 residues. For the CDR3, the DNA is TGTGCCAGCAGCACGCGACAGGGGGCCCGATATGGCTACACCTTC. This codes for CASSTRQGARYGYTF.

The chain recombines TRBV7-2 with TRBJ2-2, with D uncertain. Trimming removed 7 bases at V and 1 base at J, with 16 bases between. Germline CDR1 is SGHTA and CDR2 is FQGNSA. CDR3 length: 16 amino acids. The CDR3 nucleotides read TGTGCCAGCACCTTTAATTTTCTCATGAACACCGGGGAGCTGTTTTTT. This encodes CASTFNFLMNTGELFF. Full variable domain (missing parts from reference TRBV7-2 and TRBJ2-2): GAGVSQSPSNKVTEKGKDVELRCDPISGHTALYWYRQSLGQGLEFLIYFQGNSAPDKSGLPSDRFSAERTGGSVSTLTIQRTQQEDSAVYLCASTFNFLMNTGELFFGEGSRLTVL.

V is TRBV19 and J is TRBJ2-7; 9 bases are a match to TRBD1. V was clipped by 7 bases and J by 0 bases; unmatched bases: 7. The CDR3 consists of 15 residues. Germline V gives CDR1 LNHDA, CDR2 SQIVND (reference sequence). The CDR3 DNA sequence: TGTGCCAGTACCCCGGGGACAGGGAGCTCCTACGAGCAGTACTTC. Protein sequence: CASTPGTGSSYEQYF.

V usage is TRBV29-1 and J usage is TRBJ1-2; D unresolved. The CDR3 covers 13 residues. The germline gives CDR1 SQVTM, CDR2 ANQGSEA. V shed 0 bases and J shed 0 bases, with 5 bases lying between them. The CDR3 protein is CSVEDTPNYGYTF. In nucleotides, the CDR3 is TGCAGCGTTGAAGACACTCCTAACTATGGCTACACCTTC. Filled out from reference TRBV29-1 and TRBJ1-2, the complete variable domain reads SAVISQKPSRDICQRGTSLTIQCQVDSQVTMMFWYRQQPGQSLTLIATANQGSEATYESGFVIDKFPISRPNLTFSTLTVSNMSPEDSSIYLCSVEDTPNYGYTFGSGTRLTVV.

CDR3 sequence reads: CATFRDTVNQPQHF. The CDR3, as DNA: TGTGCCACTTTCCGGGACACCGTTAATCAGCCCCAGCATTTT. The chain carries TRBV24-1 and TRBJ1-5, with D tentatively TRBD1 (6 bases). Germline V CDR1 and CDR2: KGHDR, SFDVKD. The V end was cut by 10 bases, the J end by 4 bases, with 16 bases between. This CDR3 is built from 14 residues.

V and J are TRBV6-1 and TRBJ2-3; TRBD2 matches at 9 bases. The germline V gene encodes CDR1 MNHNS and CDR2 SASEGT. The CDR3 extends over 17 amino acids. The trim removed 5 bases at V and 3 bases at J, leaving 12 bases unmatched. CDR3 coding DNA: TGTGCCAGCAGTATTCTTCACTTAGCGGGGGATACAGATACGCAGTATTTT. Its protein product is CASSILHLAGDTDTQYF.

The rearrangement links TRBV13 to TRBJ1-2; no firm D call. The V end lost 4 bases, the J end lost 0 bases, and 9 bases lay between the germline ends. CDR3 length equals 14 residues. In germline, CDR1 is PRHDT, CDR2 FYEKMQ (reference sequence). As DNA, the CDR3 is TGTGCCAGCAGCTCCACTCGCGCTAACTATGGCTACACCTTC. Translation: CASSSTRANYGYTF. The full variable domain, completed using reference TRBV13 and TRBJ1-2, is AAGVIQSPRHLIKEKRETATLKCYPIPRHDTVYWYQQGPGQDPQFLISFYEKMQSDKGSIPDRFSAQQFSDYHSELNMSSLELGDSALYFCASSSTRANYGYTFGSGTRLTVV.

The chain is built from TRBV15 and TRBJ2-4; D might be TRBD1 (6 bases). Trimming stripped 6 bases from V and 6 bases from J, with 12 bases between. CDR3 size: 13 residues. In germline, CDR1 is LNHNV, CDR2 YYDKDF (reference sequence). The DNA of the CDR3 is TGTGCCACCAGTAGCAGGGGTAGAAACATTCAGTACTTC. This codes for CATSSRGRNIQYF.

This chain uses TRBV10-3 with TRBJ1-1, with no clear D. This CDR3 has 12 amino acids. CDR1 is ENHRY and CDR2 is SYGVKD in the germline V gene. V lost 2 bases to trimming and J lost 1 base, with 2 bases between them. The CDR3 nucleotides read TGTGCCATCAGTGAGGGGAACACTGAAGCTTTCTTT. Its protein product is CAISEGNTEAFF.

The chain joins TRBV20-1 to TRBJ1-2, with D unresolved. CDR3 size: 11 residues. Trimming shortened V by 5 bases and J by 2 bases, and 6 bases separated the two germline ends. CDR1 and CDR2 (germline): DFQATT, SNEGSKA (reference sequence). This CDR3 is CSAWVNYGYTF. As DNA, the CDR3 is TGCAGTGCTTGGGTGAACTATGGCTACACCTTC.

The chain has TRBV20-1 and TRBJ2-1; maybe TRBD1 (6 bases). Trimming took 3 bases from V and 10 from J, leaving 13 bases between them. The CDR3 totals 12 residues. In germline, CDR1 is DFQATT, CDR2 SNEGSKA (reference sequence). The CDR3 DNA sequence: TGCAGTGCTAGGGGGGCAGATGAAGAGCAGTTCTTC. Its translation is CSARGADEEQFF.

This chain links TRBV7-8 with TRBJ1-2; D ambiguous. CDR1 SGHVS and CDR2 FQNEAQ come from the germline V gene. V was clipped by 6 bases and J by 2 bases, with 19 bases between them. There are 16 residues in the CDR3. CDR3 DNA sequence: TGTGCCAGCAGAGGAGGGCAGCCCATCGGAAACTATGGCTACACCTTC. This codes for CASRGGQPIGNYGYTF.

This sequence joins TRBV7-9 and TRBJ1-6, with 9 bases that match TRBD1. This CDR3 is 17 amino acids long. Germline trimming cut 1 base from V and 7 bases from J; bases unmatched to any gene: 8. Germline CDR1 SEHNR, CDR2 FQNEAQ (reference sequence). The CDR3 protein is CASSLGTGTGNNSPLHF. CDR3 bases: TGTGCCAGCAGCTTAGGGACCGGGACAGGGAACAATTCACCCCTCCACTTT.

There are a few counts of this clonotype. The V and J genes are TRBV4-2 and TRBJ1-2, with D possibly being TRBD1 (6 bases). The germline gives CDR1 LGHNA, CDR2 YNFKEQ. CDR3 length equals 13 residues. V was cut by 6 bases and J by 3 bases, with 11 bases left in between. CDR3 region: CASSQQGDYGYTF. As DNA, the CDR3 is TGTGCCAGCAGTCAACAGGGTGACTATGGCTACACCTTC.

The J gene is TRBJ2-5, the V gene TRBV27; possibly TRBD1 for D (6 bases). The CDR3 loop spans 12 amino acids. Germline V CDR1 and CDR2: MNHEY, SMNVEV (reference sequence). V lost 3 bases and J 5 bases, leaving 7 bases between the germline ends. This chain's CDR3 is CASSFRGETQYF. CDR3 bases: TGTGCCAGCAGTTTTAGGGGGGAGACCCAGTACTTC.

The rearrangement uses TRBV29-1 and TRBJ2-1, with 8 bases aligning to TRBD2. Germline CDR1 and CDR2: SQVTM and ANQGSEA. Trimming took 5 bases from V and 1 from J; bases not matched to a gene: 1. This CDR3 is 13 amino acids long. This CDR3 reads CSVRGGSYNEQFF. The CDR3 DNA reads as TGCAGCGTTCGGGGGGGGTCCTACAATGAGCAGTTCTTC.

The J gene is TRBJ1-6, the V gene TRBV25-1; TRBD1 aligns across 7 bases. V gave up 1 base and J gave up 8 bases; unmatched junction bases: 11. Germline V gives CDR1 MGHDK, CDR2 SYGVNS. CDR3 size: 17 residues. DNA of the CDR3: TGTGCCAGCAGTGAATTAATCGGTCAGGGGGTGGATTCACCCCTCCACTTT. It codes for CASSELIGQGVDSPLHF.

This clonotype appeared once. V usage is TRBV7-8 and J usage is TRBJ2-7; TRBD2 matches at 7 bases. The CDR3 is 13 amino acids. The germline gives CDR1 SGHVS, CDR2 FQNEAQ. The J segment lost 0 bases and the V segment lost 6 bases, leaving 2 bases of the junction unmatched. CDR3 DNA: TGTGCCAGCAGGCAGCGGGGCTCCTACGAGCAGTACGTC. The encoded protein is CASRQRGSYEQYV.

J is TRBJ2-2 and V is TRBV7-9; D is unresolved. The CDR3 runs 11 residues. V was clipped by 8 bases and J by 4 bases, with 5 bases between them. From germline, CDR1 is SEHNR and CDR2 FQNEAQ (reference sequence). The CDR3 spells CASGVTGELFF. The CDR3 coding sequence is TGTGCCAGCGGGGTCACCGGGGAGCTGTTTTTT.

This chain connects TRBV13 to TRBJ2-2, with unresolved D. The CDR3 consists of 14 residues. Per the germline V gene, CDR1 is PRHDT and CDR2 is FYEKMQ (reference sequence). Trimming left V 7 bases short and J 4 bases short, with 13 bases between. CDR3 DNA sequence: TGTGCCAGCACCCCGGGTTACACCACCGGGGAGCTGTTTTTT. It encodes CASTPGYTTGELFF.

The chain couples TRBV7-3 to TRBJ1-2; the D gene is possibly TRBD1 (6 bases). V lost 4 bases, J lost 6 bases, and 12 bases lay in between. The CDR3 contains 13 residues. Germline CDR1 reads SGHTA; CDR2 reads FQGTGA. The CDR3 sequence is CASSSHNRDGYTF. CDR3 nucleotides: TGTGCCAGCAGCTCCCACAACAGGGATGGCTACACCTTC.

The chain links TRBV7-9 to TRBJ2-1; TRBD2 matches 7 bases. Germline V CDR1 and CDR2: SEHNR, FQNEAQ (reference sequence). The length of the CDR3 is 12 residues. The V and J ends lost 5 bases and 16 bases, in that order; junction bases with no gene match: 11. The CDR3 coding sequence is TGTGCCAGCAGCATAACCGGGACTATGACATTCTTC. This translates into CASSITGTMTFF. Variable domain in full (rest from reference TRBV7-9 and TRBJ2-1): DTGVSQNPRHKITKRGQNVTFRCDPISEHNRLYWYRQTLGQGPEFLTYFQNEAQLEKSRLLSDRFSAERPKGSFSTLEIQRTEQGDSAMYLCASSITGTMTFFGPGTRLTVL.

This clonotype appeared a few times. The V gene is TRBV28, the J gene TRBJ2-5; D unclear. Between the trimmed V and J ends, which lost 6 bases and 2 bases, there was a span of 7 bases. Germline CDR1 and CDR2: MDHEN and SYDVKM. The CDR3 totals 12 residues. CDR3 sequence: CASRDPQETQYF. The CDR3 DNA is TGTGCCAGCAGAGACCCTCAAGAGACCCAGTACTTC.